A selection of T cell receptor beta chains follows, all from one sample in a study of blood T cell repertoires in COVID-19. Repertoires were generated with immunoSEQ multiplex PCR, while TCRdb's copy carries only in-frame clones and drops some. Of roughly 72,000 clones listed, almost 90% were seen once; the top ten hold approximately 2.5%. The sample taken for sequencing was peripheral blood. The receptors come from a human donor in a cohort sampled during active COVID-19. The CDR3 runs from the conserved cysteine through the conserved F or W. A D gene is named only where the DNA matches it firmly. Some rows have no size entry. The others give once, few or many, or a class for an expanded clone.

v_call,d_call,j_call,clone_size,cdr3_nt,cdr3_aa
TRBV4-3,.,TRBJ1-6,few,TGCGCCAGCAGCCAATCGGACAGACCTAATTCACCCCTCCACTTT,CASSQSDRPNSPLHF
TRBV2,TRBD1,TRBJ1-3,.,TGTGCCAGCAGTGAGGGGACAGTCTCTGGAAACACCATATATTTT,CASSEGTVSGNTIYF
TRBV7-8,.,TRBJ2-1,.,TGTGCCAGCAGCTTAGTGGGAGGTATCTACAATGAGCAGTTCTTC,CASSLVGGIYNEQFF
TRBV4-1,TRBD1,TRBJ2-3,.,TGCGCCAGCAGCCAGGGACCGGGACAGGGGGCACGGGATACGCAGTATTTT,CASSQGPGQGARDTQYF
TRBV15,.,TRBJ1-1,.,TGTGCCACCAGCAGATCGACAACTAGGAACACTGAAGCTTTCTTT,CATSRSTTRNTEAFF
TRBV19,TRBD1,TRBJ2-5,once,TGTGCCAGTAGTCACAGAGGCAGGGCCGGTTGGACAGGGGAGACCCAGTACTTC,CASSHRGRAGWTGETQYF
TRBV27,.,TRBJ2-2,.,TGTGCCAGCAGTTTAGTAACCGGGGAGCTGTTTTTT,CASSLVTGELFF
TRBV7-3,TRBD2,TRBJ2-3,.,TGTGCCAGCAGCTTAACCGGGGGGAACACAGATACGCAGTATTTT,CASSLTGGNTDTQYF
TRBV7-2,.,TRBJ2-3,.,TGTGCCAGCAGCTTAGTAGGGGGGGCCTCAGATACGCAGTATTTT,CASSLVGGASDTQYF
TRBV30,TRBD2,TRBJ2-1,.,TGTGCCTTATCAGAGGGCGGGAGATACAATGAGCAGTTCTTC,CALSEGGRYNEQFF
TRBV5-1,.,TRBJ1-6,.,TGCGCCAGCAGCTTGGATGGTAGGGGGTCCTCACCCCTCCACTTT,CASSLDGRGSSPLHF
TRBV12-3/TRBV12-4,TRBD1,TRBJ1-2,.,TGTGCCAGCAGTTCCGTCGACAGGGGCGGCTACACCTTC,CASSSVDRGGYTF
TRBV11-2,.,TRBJ1-1,.,TGTGCCAGCAGTCGTACAGGAGATGAAGCTTTCTTT,CASSRTGDEAFF
TRBV9,.,TRBJ2-5,.,TGTGCCAGCAGCGTAGACGGAGGCTCTGTTGAGGCCCAGTACTTC,CASSVDGGSVEAQYF
TRBV7-2,TRBD2,TRBJ2-7,.,TGTGCCAGCAGCTTATCACCTAGCGGGGACTACGAGCAGTACTTC,CASSLSPSGDYEQYF
TRBV2,.,TRBJ2-3,.,TGTGCCAGCAATTGGCTAGCGAGCACAGATACGCAGTATTTT,CASNWLASTDTQYF
TRBV5-8,.,TRBJ1-1,.,TGTGCCAGCAGCCGGGGTCAGGGGAGAATGTGGAACACTGAAGCTTTCTTT,CASSRGQGRMWNTEAFF
TRBV9,.,TRBJ1-1,.,TGTGCCAGCAGCCCGTCGGGACTCCTTCTTCCTACTGAAGCTTTCTTT,CASSPSGLLLPTEAFF
TRBV4-1,TRBD1,TRBJ2-7,.,TGCGCCAGCAGCCAAGAGTTAGGACAGGGCTACGAGCAGTACTTC,CASSQELGQGYEQYF
TRBV29-1,TRBD1,TRBJ2-2,once,TGCAGCGTTGAAGAGGGACAGGGGGTTTACACCGGGGAGCTGTTTTTT,CSVEEGQGVYTGELFF
TRBV11-2,TRBD1,TRBJ1-1,once,TGTGCCAGCAGCCCCCGGACAGGGGCGGTTTCTGAAGCTTTCTTT,CASSPRTGAVSEAFF
TRBV19,.,TRBJ2-4,.,TGTGCCAGTAGTCCAGGACAGCTACTCCTAGCCAAAAACATTCAGTACTTC,CASSPGQLLLAKNIQYF
TRBV6-5,TRBD2,TRBJ2-3,.,TGTGCCAGCAGCGCACTAGCGGGAGGCACAGATACGCAGTATTTT,CASSALAGGTDTQYF
TRBV3-1/TRBV3-2,TRBD2,TRBJ2-1,.,TGTGCCACCTACCCCTCTAGCGGGGGAAACTCCTACAATGAGCAGTTCTTC,CATYPSSGGNSYNEQFF
TRBV7-8,TRBD2,TRBJ2-1,.,TGTGCCAGCAGCCCCCTAGCGGGGGGCCTTTCTAGCTCCTACAATGAGCAGTTCTTC,CASSPLAGGLSSSYNEQFF
TRBV29-1,.,TRBJ2-3,.,TGCAGCGTTGGGGCCCCTGGGCAGGGGAGCACAGATACGCAGTATTTT,CSVGAPGQGSTDTQYF
TRBV14,TRBD1,TRBJ1-1,.,TGTGCCAGCAGCCAGTTACCGGGACAGGGGAAGACTGAAGCTTTCTTT,CASSQLPGQGKTEAFF
TRBV27,TRBD1,TRBJ1-1,.,TGTGCCAGCAGACGGACAGGAGGGACTGAAGCTTTCTTT,CASRRTGGTEAFF
TRBV18,TRBD2,TRBJ2-3,few,TGTGCCAGCTCACAGCCCCTAGCGGGCGCAGATACGCAGTATTTT,CASSQPLAGADTQYF
TRBV5-4,TRBD1,TRBJ1-1,.,TGTGCCAGCAGCCGTGACAGGGACACTGAAGCTTTCTTT,CASSRDRDTEAFF
TRBV5-1,.,TRBJ2-3,once,TGCGCCAGCAGCTTGAATGGCGGGGTCAGCACAGATACGCAGTATTTT,CASSLNGGVSTDTQYF
TRBV25-1,.,TRBJ2-3,.,TGTGCCAGCAGTAGGGGACTCCAGTGGGATACGCAGTATTTT,CASSRGLQWDTQYF
TRBV15,TRBD2,TRBJ2-1,.,TGTGCCACCAGCAGAGATCTAGGGACTAGCGGGAGTTTAGGCTCCTACAATGAGCAGTTCTTC,CATSRDLGTSGSLGSYNEQFF
TRBV28,TRBD1,TRBJ2-3,.,TGTGCCAGCATTGGACAGGGGACTCCCTTTTTGACAGATACGCAGTATTTT,CASIGQGTPFLTDTQYF
TRBV27,TRBD2,TRBJ2-5,.,TGTGCCAGCAGTTTATTCGGCGGGAGGGCCCGAGAGACCCAGTACTTC,CASSLFGGRARETQYF
TRBV19,TRBD1,TRBJ1-4,once,TGTGCCAGTAGTATTTATTCAGGGACAGGCGATAATGAAAAACTGTTTTTT,CASSIYSGTGDNEKLFF
TRBV7-9,.,TRBJ2-2,.,TGTGCCAGCAGCGGGGACTTCCGACTGTATGGCACCGGGGAGCTGTTTTTT,CASSGDFRLYGTGELFF
TRBV9,TRBD2,TRBJ2-3,.,TGTGCCAGCAGCGTAAACGGGGGGGCTCCTACGCAGTATTTT,CASSVNGGAPTQYF
TRBV7-2,.,TRBJ2-3,.,TGTGCCAGCAGCTTGGTTCAGGGGAGAACAGATACGCAGTATTTT,CASSLVQGRTDTQYF
TRBV20-1,.,TRBJ2-7,few,TGCAGTGCTAGGACTGCTAACGAGCAGTACTTC,CSARTANEQYF
TRBV5-1,TRBD1,TRBJ1-1,.,TGCGCCAGCAGCTTGGAGGGACAGGGATTTGAAGCTTTCTTT,CASSLEGQGFEAFF
TRBV25-1,TRBD1,TRBJ1-1,.,TGTGCCAGCAGTGGGGCGGGACAGGGCAACACTGAAGCTTTCTTT,CASSGAGQGNTEAFF
TRBV19,TRBD1,TRBJ1-4,.,TGTGCCAGTAGCGCCGGGACAGGGGCTTTCGGTGAAAAACTGTTTTTT,CASSAGTGAFGEKLFF
TRBV5-4,.,TRBJ2-2,.,TGTGCCAGCAGCCTGGTGGAGGGGAGCACCGGGGAGCTGTTTTTT,CASSLVEGSTGELFF
TRBV12-3/TRBV12-4,TRBD1,TRBJ1-4,.,TGTGCCAGCAGAACCAGGGGGTCGCGGGAACTGTTTTTT,CASRTRGSRELFF
TRBV28,.,TRBJ1-2,.,TGTGCCAGCAGTTTAGGGAGGGCCCTCTATGGCTACACCTTC,CASSLGRALYGYTF
TRBV3-1/TRBV3-2,.,TRBJ2-3,.,TGTGCCAGCAGCGGACGTGGACGAAATTGGGGGGTTGGAGATACGCAGTATTTT,CASSGRGRNWGVGDTQYF
TRBV7-9,TRBD2,TRBJ2-3,once,TGTGCCAGCAGCTTAGCCCCGGGACTATTTACAGATACGCAGTATTTT,CASSLAPGLFTDTQYF
TRBV7-2,.,TRBJ2-2,.,TGTGCCAGCAGCCCAACCCCGAGCACCGGGGAGCTGTTTTTT,CASSPTPSTGELFF
TRBV5-1,TRBD2,TRBJ2-4,.,TGCGCCAGCAGCGACCCTAGCGGGGGGGTCAAAAACATTCAGTACTTC,CASSDPSGGVKNIQYF
TRBV27,TRBD2,TRBJ2-2,.,TGTGCCAGCAGTTTATCGCGGGGGGTTAGAGCCGGGGAGCTGTTTTTT,CASSLSRGVRAGELFF
TRBV27,TRBD1,TRBJ2-7,.,TGTGCCAGCAGGCAGGACAGGGGGCTATCATACGAGCAGTACTTC,CASRQDRGLSYEQYF
TRBV7-8,.,TRBJ1-2,.,TGTGCCAGCAGCTTAGAACCAGCGATTTATGGCTACACCTTC,CASSLEPAIYGYTF
TRBV6-2/TRBV6-3,TRBD1,TRBJ1-1,.,TGTGCCAGCAGTTACTCCGGGACAGTCCTTGAAGCTTTCTTT,CASSYSGTVLEAFF
TRBV14,.,TRBJ1-2,.,TGTGCCAGCAGCCATGCCGGGGGTAACTATGGCTACACCTTC,CASSHAGGNYGYTF
TRBV3-1/TRBV3-2,.,TRBJ2-1,.,TGTGCCAGCAGCCAAGCCCAAATAGTTGAGCAGTTCTTC,CASSQAQIVEQFF
TRBV5-1,.,TRBJ2-3,.,TGCGCCAGCAGCTCCTCCGGGCCGATTCTTTCGGGGGATACGCAGTATTTT,CASSSSGPILSGDTQYF
TRBV19,TRBD1,TRBJ2-5,.,TGTGCCAGTAGTACCCGACAGGGAGAGACCCAGTACTTC,CASSTRQGETQYF
TRBV27,TRBD2,TRBJ2-5,.,TGTGCCAGCAGTTTATTGGGACTAGCGGGGGGGATGGAGACCCAGTACTTC,CASSLLGLAGGMETQYF